In this sample, the clone carrying this TCR beta chain turned up once. The antigen is undetermined. Clones were read by immunoSEQ multiplex PCR, and TCRdb kept only the in-frame ones, dropping some. The table lists 86,000 or so clones, around four fifths of them singletons. The entry originates in a study of T cells in localized non-small cell lung cancer. The study's findings and limits: Heterogeneity remains possible, as sequencing covered one tumor region only.

Germline CDR1 KGHSH, CDR2 LQKENI. CDR3 length equals 15 residues. V lost 3 bases and J 1 base, leaving 9 bases between the germline ends. V and J are TRBV18 and TRBJ2-2; D is uncertain. The TCR sequence derives from a man aged 40-75 years with stage I lung adenocarcinoma. The starting material was peripheral blood, obtained before any cancer treatment. CDR3 bases: TGTGCCAGCTCACCTTCTGCTAGGAACACCGGGGAGCTGTTTTTT. Protein sequence: CASSPSARNTGELFF.